The 24 T cell receptor beta chains below come from one sample, sequenced in a study of metastatic and nonmetastatic thyroid tumors. None of the patients had undergone any treatment ahead of thyroid surgery. TCRdb re-processed the PCR reads through MiXCR. The sample records tens of thousands of clones, around 13% being singletons. Sequencing used tumor tissue. The receptors here all came from a female donor with papillary thyroid cancer or a benign thyroid nodule (not recorded which). Some clones in this sample may be carry-over from other donors' samples.

This clone was observed many times. The chain combines TRBV20-1 with TRBJ1-2; D is ambiguous. Trimming took off 7 bases at V and 4 bases at J, with 16 bases between the two ends. This CDR3 is built from 13 residues. Germline CDR1 and CDR2: DFQATT and SNEGSKA (reference sequence). CDR3 sequence (DNA): TGCAGTGACAAAAGGGCGTCTGGCTATGGCTACACCTTC. This sequence encodes CSDKRASGYGYTF.

As concerns this clone: This clone may be a read error of a much larger clone one base away. The V gene is TRBV5-1, the J gene TRBJ1-1; no reliable D call. Germline V gene data show CDR1 as SGHRS and CDR2 as YFSETQ. The V end was cut by 0 bases, the J end by 1 base, with 4 bases between. The CDR3 sequence is 13 residues long. CDR3 nucleotides: TGCGCCAGCAGCTTGGAGGGGAACACTGAAGCTTTCTTT. This sequence encodes CASSLEGNTEAFF.

In this sample, this clone turned up a few times. It may be a read error: a sequence one base away is much more abundant. The genes are TRBV12-3 or TRBV12-4 and TRBJ2-5; 11 bases agree with TRBD2. This CDR3 region has 17 residues. The CDR3 coding sequence is TGTGCCAGCACCCAAGGGACTAGCGGTTGGAGAGGCGAGACCAAGTACTTC. It codes for CASTQGTSGWRGETKYF.

The rearrangement joins TRBV7-9 to TRBJ1-1; weak D call: TRBD1 (5 bases). Trimming left V 5 bases short and J 7 bases short, with 14 bases between. The V gene's germline CDR1 is SEHNR and CDR2 FQNEAQ (reference sequence). The length of the CDR3 is 13 residues. CDR3 residues: CASSPGSSGEAFF. As DNA, the CDR3 is TGTGCCAGCAGCCCAGGGTCGAGCGGTGAAGCTTTCTTT. The whole variable domain, filled in from reference TRBV7-9 and TRBJ1-1, reads DTGVSQNPRHKITKRGQNVTFRCDPISEHNRLYWYRQTLGQGPEFLTYFQNEAQLEKSRLLSDRFSAERPKGSFSTLEIQRTEQGDSAMYLCASSPGSSGEAFFGQGTRLTVV.

This clone has at least ten counts. The CDR3 loop is CASSAFEGTFTQETQYF. The CDR3 nucleotides read TGTGCCAGCAGTGCCTTTGAAGGGACTTTTACCCAAGAGACCCAGTACTTC. This chain joins TRBV25-1 and TRBJ2-5; a possible D gene is TRBD2 (6 bases). This CDR3 contains 17 residues. Per the germline V gene, CDR1 is MGHDK and CDR2 is SYGVNS. V lost 4 bases to trimming and J lost 1 base, with 19 bases between them.

V is TRBV5-1 and J is TRBJ1-1; D not certain. CDR3 length: 16 amino acids. Trimming took 4 bases from V and 3 from J, leaving 19 bases between them. CDR1 SGHRS and CDR2 YFSETQ come from the germline V gene. For the CDR3, the DNA is TGCGCCAGCAGCGACCTGGGTGGCCCCAGTGACACTGAAGCTTTCTTT. As protein: CASSDLGGPSDTEAFF.

Details on this clone: One end of the junction fails to match germline, which may point to a read error. V is TRBV9 and J is TRBJ2-7; 9 bases agree with TRBD2. The CDR3 length is 17 residues. The germline V gene has CDR1 SGDLS and CDR2 YYNGEE. The CDR3: CASNVVAEAGGAYEQYF. The CDR3, as DNA: TGTGCCAGCAACGTAGTGGCGGAGGCGGGAGGGGCCTACGAGCAGTACTTC. Drawing the rest from reference TRBV9 and TRBJ2-7, the complete variable domain is DSGVTQTPKHLITATGQRVTLRCSPRSGDLSVYWYQQSLDQGLQFLIQYYNGEERAKGNILERFSAQQFPDLHSELNLSSLELGDSALYFCASNVVAEAGGAYEQYFGPGTRLTVT.

Comment on this clone: Being one base from a much bigger clone, this may be a read error. Other nucleotide sequences in the sample specify the same CDR3. This rearrangement joins TRBV20-1 to TRBJ2-1; D is unclear. Trimming removed 5 bases at V and 8 bases at J, with 7 bases between. Germline loops: CDR1 DFQATT, CDR2 SNEGSKA (reference sequence). This CDR3 spans 10 amino acids. As DNA, the CDR3 is TGCAGTGCTTCAGGCGATGAGCAGTTCTTC. Its translation: CSASGDEQFF.

A remark on this clone: This could be a read error, since a much larger clone is one nucleotide away. The CDR3 coding sequence is TGTGCCCGCAGTCCCCAGGGTCTTACCTACGAGCAGTACTTC. This translates into CARSPQGLTYEQYF. The V gene is TRBV6-1, the J gene TRBJ2-7, with TRBD1 as a possible D gene (5 bases). From germline, CDR1 is MNHNS and CDR2 SASEGT. The length of the CDR3 is 14 residues.

About this clone: A much larger clone differs by one base, so this may be a read error. Other DNA sequences in the sample encode the same CDR3. The chain uses TRBV7-2 and TRBJ2-5; the D is unclear. Germline V gene sequence: CDR1 SGHTA, CDR2 FQGNSA. The CDR3 runs 14 residues. V lost 5 bases, J lost 2 bases, and 12 bases lay in between. The CDR3 sequence: CASSIGTSQETQYF. The CDR3 DNA sequence: TGTGCCAGCAGCATAGGTACGTCTCAAGAGACCCAGTACTTC. The whole variable domain, remainder taken from reference TRBV7-2 and TRBJ2-5, is GAGVSQSPSNKVTEKGKDVELRCDPISGHTALYWYRQSLGQGLEFLIYFQGNSAPDKSGLPSDRFSAERTGGSVSTLTIQRTQQEDSAVYLCASSIGTSQETQYFGPGTRLLVL.

Remarks on this clone: One end of the junction fails to match germline, which may point to a read error. The chain combines TRBV6-1 with TRBJ2-2; D perhaps matches TRBD1 (6 bases). Germline CDR1 MNHNS, CDR2 SASEGT. The CDR3 covers 15 residues. Here the CDR3 DNA reads TGTGCCAGCAGTGAAGGACAGGTCGGCACCGGAGAGCTGTTTTTT. Encoded protein: CASSEGQVGTGELFF.

This clone was recorded many times. The chain has TRBV20-1 and TRBJ2-1, with 7 bases fitting TRBD2. Looked up from germline, CDR1 is DFQATT and CDR2 is SNEGSKA (reference sequence). The CDR3 length is 14 residues. The J segment lost 4 bases and the V segment lost 5 bases, leaving 8 bases of the junction unmatched. The CDR3 bases are TGCAGTGCTCCGCCTAGCGGACCTTACAATGAGCAGTTCTTC. Its protein is CSAPPSGPYNEQFF.

Details on this clone: A much larger clonotype is one base distant, so this may be a read error. The same CDR3 arises from other DNA sequences in this sample as well. This chain uses TRBV5-1 with TRBJ2-3; D remains unclear. This CDR3 is built from 15 residues. Germline V gives CDR1 SGHRS, CDR2 YFSETQ. CDR3 sequence reads: CASSLEWGGTDTQYF. The CDR3 nucleotides are TGCGCCAGCAGCTTGGAGTGGGGTGGCACGGATACGCAGTATTTT.

This clone has ten or more counts. One base away lies a much larger clone, so this may be a sequencing read error. V gene TRBV2 combines with J gene TRBJ1-2; D may be TRBD1 (6 bases). CDR1 is SNHLY, CDR2 FYNNEI, per germline. The CDR3 covers 15 residues. The CDR3 is CASRVAEHGGYSYTF. DNA of the CDR3: TGTGCCAGCAGGGTTGCGGAGCACGGGGGCTATAGCTACACCTTC.

This clone has ten or more counts. The V gene is TRBV13, the J gene TRBJ2-6; 12 nucleotides match TRBD1. The CDR3 covers 19 residues. Germline V gives CDR1 PRHDT, CDR2 FYEKMQ (reference sequence). V was pared by 3 bases and J by 0 bases, with 6 bases of the junction left unmatched. The CDR3 DNA follows: TGTGCCAGCAGCTTTACCGGGACAGGGGGCTTCTCTGGGGCCAACGTCCTGACTTTC. It is translated as CASSFTGTGGFSGANVLTF.

This clone came up many times. V gene TRBV6-1 combines with J gene TRBJ2-3, with TRBD2 matching 9 bases. Per germline, CDR1 MNHNS and CDR2 SASEGT. The CDR3 has 13 amino acids. The CDR3 protein is CVSVAGVSDTQYF. In DNA, the CDR3 is TGTGTTTCCGTAGCGGGAGTGTCAGATACGCAGTATTTT.

This clone came up many times. The rearrangement links TRBV18 to TRBJ2-7; maybe TRBD1 (5 bases). Looked up from germline, CDR1 is KGHSH and CDR2 is LQKENI. There are 14 residues in the CDR3. The V end was cut by 6 bases, the J end by 0 bases, with 12 bases between. The CDR3 reads CASSLDTSSYEQYF. CDR3 coding DNA: TGTGCCAGCTCCCTGGACACAAGCTCCTACGAGCAGTACTTC.

The sample holds many counts of this clone. The gene calls are TRBV14 and TRBJ2-7, with 7 bases that match TRBD1. This CDR3 contains 16 residues. Germline-derived CDR1 and CDR2 are SGHDN and FVKESK. Trimming removed 4 bases from V and 1 base from J; junction bases left unmatched: 10. The chain's CDR3 is CASSPMTGRGSYEQYF. CDR3 coding DNA: TGTGCCAGCAGCCCAATGACAGGGCGCGGTTCCTACGAGCAGTACTTC.

Many counts were recorded for this clone. The chain links TRBV11-2 to TRBJ2-5, with D tentatively TRBD2 (6 bases). Between the trimmed V and J ends, which lost 8 bases and 3 bases, there was a span of 16 bases. The CDR3 length is 14 residues. The germline gives CDR1 SGHAT, CDR2 FQNNGV. In DNA form, the CDR3 reads TGTGCCAGCGGCCCGAGGCCGGGAGAAGAGACCCAGTACTTC. It is translated as CASGPRPGEETQYF.

Points on this clone: This may come from a read error, since a much larger clone is one base off. V is TRBV29-1 and J is TRBJ2-3, with D possibly matching TRBD1 (5 bases). V lost 3 bases to trimming and J lost 4 bases, with 17 bases between them. The CDR3 loop spans 15 amino acids. Germline-derived CDR1 and CDR2 are SQVTM and ANQGSEA. The DNA of the CDR3 is TGCAGCGTTGATAGGCTCCTAGGGGTCTCAGATACGCAGTATTTT. This gives the protein CSVDRLLGVSDTQYF.

A few counts support this clone. The chain combines TRBV6-5 with TRBJ2-7; D is tentatively TRBD1 or TRBD2 (5 bases each). CDR1 and CDR2 from the germline V gene are MNHEY and SVGAGI. The CDR3 is made up of 14 amino acids. V was trimmed by 2 bases and J by 0 bases, leaving 8 bases between them. The CDR3 coding sequence is TGTGCCAGCAGTTACCCAGGGACCTCCTACGAGCAGTACTTC. The encoded protein is CASSYPGTSYEQYF.

Many counts were recorded for this clone. This chain links TRBV6-5 with TRBJ2-7, with a weak D call TRBD1 (6 bases). This CDR3 contains 17 residues. Germline V lookup: CDR1 MNHEY, CDR2 SVGAGI. V gave up 0 bases and J gave up 0 bases, with 15 bases separating them. CDR3 region: CASSYSHRDRFSYEQYF. DNA for the CDR3: TGTGCCAGCAGTTACTCCCACCGAGACAGGTTCTCCTACGAGCAGTACTTC.

Ten or more counts support this clone. V is TRBV28 and J is TRBJ2-1, with D possibly TRBD1 on 6 matching bases. The ends were cut back, 8 bases at V and 0 bases at J, with 11 bases in the middle. The V gene's germline CDR1 is MDHEN and CDR2 SYDVKM. This CDR3 has 14 residues. DNA for the CDR3: TGTGCCAGCTTCGACAGGAGCTCCTACAATGAGCAGTTCTTC. Its protein product is CASFDRSSYNEQFF.

This clone has at least ten counts. The germline gene is not matched at one end of the junction; a read error may be the cause. The CDR3 DNA reads as TGTGCCAGCAGTCCCTACCCCGGGACGGCTCTTCTCTTC. Its translation is CASSPYPGTALLF. The chain has TRBV28 and TRBJ2-1; D may correspond to TRBD1 or TRBD2 (5 bases each). Germline CDR1 MDHEN, CDR2 SYDVKM. The CDR3 covers 13 residues.